Included here is one T cell receptor beta chain sequence, with context. Its target is unknown. These data belong to a study of shared clonotypes between healthy human individuals. Findings of the study overall: Since donors were few, the genetic and exposure-history diversity represented was limited. The naive CD4 repertoires of a handful of donors were compared, and about 5% of clonotypes were shared.

Assay: immunoSEQ multiplex PCR; the TCRdb copy retains only in-frame clones and omits some. The data contain about 110,000 clones, about 70% of them singletons. Each sample came from a Caucasian adult donor living in Nashville, Tennessee. Combination of CD45RO+ cells with CCR7-negative CD45RA+ TemRA cells was used for CD8 memory. Sequenced sample: memory CD8+ T cells sorted from blood. The subset: CD45RO+ cells pooled with CCR7-negative TemRA cells. The TCR comes from a woman between 25 and 40 years old in good health.

CDR3 sequence (DNA): TGTGCCAGCAGCTTAGGGGCGGGAGCGGCCTACGAGCAGTACTTC. It translates to CASSLGAGAAYEQYF. This chain uses TRBV11-1 with TRBJ2-7; 7 nucleotides align to TRBD2. CDR1 and CDR2 (germline): SGHAT, FQDESV (reference sequence). The CDR3 extends over 15 amino acids. V dropped 1 base and J dropped 2; count of bases not matched to a gene: 5.